Listed below are T cell receptor beta chains from one sample, sequenced in a study of T cells in localized non-small cell lung cancer. The protocol was immunoSEQ multiplex PCR, while the TCRdb copy is restricted to in-frame clones and leaves out a portion. The repertoire holds under 40,000 clones, with around nine tenths as singletons. This specimen consisted of peripheral blood, obtained before any cancer treatment. The receptor set was obtained from a woman between 35 and 70 years old with stage I lung adenocarcinoma. Each CDR3 is given with its conserved first and last residue. D genes are given only for firm matches. Where a row states a size, it is once, few, many or the class of an expanded clone; other rows omit it.

d_call clone_size j_call v_call cdr3_nt cdr3_aa
TRBD1 few TRBJ2-1 TRBV30 TGTGCCTGGACAACAGGGGTCCTTAATGAGCAGTTCTTC CAWTTGVLNEQFF
. . TRBJ2-3 TRBV5-4 TGTGCCAGCAGCCCCCGGACCGGCACAGCGGCAGATACGCAGTATTTT CASSPRTGTAADTQYF
TRBD2 once TRBJ2-2 TRBV10-2 TGCGCCAGCAGTGGACGGGGACTAGCGGGGGGCGAGACCGGGGAGCTGTTTTTT CASSGRGLAGGETGELFF
TRBD1 once TRBJ1-2 TRBV29-1 TGCAGCGTTCGGGACAGAAGTTATGGCTACACCTTC CSVRDRSYGYTF
TRBD1 . TRBJ1-6 TRBV7-9 TGTGCCAGCAGCGTACAGGGGTTGGAGGGGAATTCACCCCTCCACTTT CASSVQGLEGNSPLHF
. . TRBJ2-5 TRBV5-4 TGTGCCAGCAGCATTTCGACTAGTTTCGAGACCCAGTACTTC CASSISTSFETQYF
. once TRBJ1-1 TRBV10-3 TGTGCCATCAGGACCGACAGGTCGAACACTGAAGCTTTCTTT CAIRTDRSNTEAFF
. . TRBJ1-1 TRBV4-3 TGCGCCAGCAGCCAAGATCTTTCGACCCGGTGGACTGAAGCTTTCTTT CASSQDLSTRWTEAFF
. few TRBJ1-1 TRBV6-5 TGTGCCAGCAGTTATGGTCCGAAAGCTTTCTTT CASSYGPKAFF
. . TRBJ1-4 TRBV18 TGTGCCAGCTCCCCGAACGGCGGATCTAATGAAAAACTGTTTTTT CASSPNGGSNEKLFF
. . TRBJ2-7 TRBV19 TGTGCCAGTAGTATAGATCTTGAAGATGAGCAGTACTTC CASSIDLEDEQYF
TRBD1 . TRBJ2-7 TRBV5-4 TGTGCCAGCAGCCTAGGACAGGGGAACTCCTACGAGCAGTACTTC CASSLGQGNSYEQYF
TRBD1 . TRBJ1-1 TRBV6-5 TGTGCCAGCAACCAACAGGGGGCGCGGGACACTGAAGCTTTCTTT CASNQQGARDTEAFF